This T cell receptor (beta chain) was obtained from a study of patients and donors after allogeneic stem cell transplantation. This CDR3 region has 13 residues. Trimming took 8 bases from V and 8 from J, leaving 18 bases between them. Germline CDR1 is ENHRY and CDR2 is SYGVKD. TCRdb analysed the RT-PCR reads with MiXCR anew, one entry per CDR3 protein. The profile shows a few hundred thousand distinct CDR3 sequences, around two fifths of them singletons. The chain combines TRBV10-3 with TRBJ1-2, with D uncertain. The TCR comes from a human donor who was either an allogeneic HSCT recipient or a stem cell or donor lymphocyte infusion donor (not recorded which). It is not recorded whose cells these are; they may come from a transplant donor. The specimen was blood, either unsorted or a sorted T cell fraction (not recorded which). DNA of the CDR3: TGTGCCATCTTTTCCAGAACCAGCGCGGGCTACACCTTC. This gives the protein CAIFSRTSAGYTF.